The 23 T cell receptor beta chains below were found in one sample sequenced in a study of shared clonotypes between healthy human individuals. The assay was immunoSEQ multiplex PCR, and TCRdb's table has in-frame clones only and misses some. The repertoire holds 550,000 to 800,000 clones, with roughly 70% as singletons. Input material: memory CD4+ T cells sorted from blood. Subset indicated: CD45RA-negative fraction. These receptors all stem from a woman in her 30s in good health.

V gene TRBV11-2 combines with J gene TRBJ2-3; 12 positions agree with TRBD2. V was clipped by 8 bases and J by 6 bases; unmatched bases: 9. Per the germline V gene, CDR1 is SGHAT and CDR2 is FQNNGV. The CDR3 is 15 amino acids. Written as DNA, the CDR3 is TGTGCCAGCGGACGGAGACTAGCGGGAGTGGATACGCAGTATTTT. Translated, it gives CASGRRLAGVDTQYF.

This clone was picked up a small number of times. V gene TRBV6-1 combines with J gene TRBJ1-1, with a tentative D call TRBD1 (5 bases). Germline values: CDR1 MNHNS, CDR2 SASEGT. The V gene lost 2 bases and the J gene lost 4 bases, with 17 bases spanning the gap. The CDR3 covers 16 residues. This CDR3 reads CASSETVAGTRTEAFF. The CDR3 DNA reads as TGTGCCAGCAGTGAAACGGTCGCAGGGACTCGCACTGAAGCTTTCTTT.

V gene TRBV28 combines with J gene TRBJ2-7; 10 nucleotides match TRBD2. V lost 4 bases and J lost 2; bases outside the gene matches: 5. The CDR3 loop spans 15 amino acids. Germline-derived CDR1 and CDR2 are MDHEN and SYDVKM. In nucleotides, the CDR3 is TGTGCCAGCAGTTCCTCTAGCGGGAGCGCCTACGAGCAGTACTTC. Its translation: CASSSSSGSAYEQYF.

This chain's CDR3 is CASSLSLPNEKLFF. CDR3 sequence (DNA): TGCGCCAGCAGCCTTTCATTGCCCAATGAAAAACTGTTTTTT. The rearrangement joins TRBV4-1 to TRBJ1-4; no reliable D call. Deletions cut 4 bases from V and 5 bases from J, with 11 bases between. Germline CDR1 MGHRA, CDR2 YSYEKL. This CDR3 spans 14 amino acids.

The chain joins TRBV19 to TRBJ1-2, with 7 nucleotides matching TRBD1. The CDR3 consists of 14 residues. The junction had 11 bases not matched to a gene; V was cut back by 5 bases and J by 8 bases. CDR1 and CDR2 from the germline V gene are LNHDA and SQIVND (reference sequence). The CDR3 reads CASSGAGGVVGYTF. The CDR3 DNA reads TGTGCCAGTAGTGGCGCAGGGGGTGTTGTAGGCTACACCTTC.

This sequence joins TRBV11-2 and TRBJ2-1; 8 nucleotides align to TRBD2. Germline-derived CDR1 and CDR2 are SGHAT and FQNNGV. V shed 5 bases and J 7 bases; nucleotides not matched to a gene: 7. The CDR3 spans 14 residues. CDR3 region: CASSRREGWNEQFF. CDR3 sequence (DNA): TGTGCCAGCAGCCGCCGGGAGGGCTGGAATGAGCAGTTCTTC.

V is TRBV7-7 and J is TRBJ2-5; TRBD2 matches 11 bases. Germline V gene data show CDR1 as SSHAT and CDR2 as FNYEAQ (reference sequence). This CDR3 is built from 15 residues. V lost 6 bases to trimming and J lost 1 base; unmatched junction nucleotides: 4. CDR3 amino acids: CASSPLAGGQETQYF. The CDR3 DNA reads TGTGCCAGCAGTCCTCTAGCGGGAGGCCAAGAGACCCAGTACTTC.

This chain uses TRBV2 with TRBJ2-2; 7 bases align to TRBD2. Trimming cost V 4 bases and J 0 bases; bases outside gene matches: 2. The V gene's germline CDR1 is SNHLY and CDR2 FYNNEI. The CDR3 is 15 amino acids. The CDR3 region is CASSASGANTGELFF. As DNA, the CDR3 is TGTGCCAGCAGTGCTAGCGGAGCGAACACCGGGGAGCTGTTTTTT.

This chain joins TRBV4-2 and TRBJ2-6; D may be TRBD2 (6 bases). V was clipped by 3 bases and J by 4 bases, with 16 bases between them. CDR1 and CDR2 from the germline V gene are LGHNA and YNFKEQ. This CDR3 has 17 residues. The CDR3 reads CASSQEGLLSGANVLTF. The CDR3 DNA reads TGTGCCAGCAGCCAGGAGGGTCTTTTGAGCGGGGCCAACGTCCTGACTTTC.

The table lists this clone with a few counts. The chain is built from TRBV6-1 and TRBJ1-2; D possibly corresponds to TRBD1 (5 bases). This CDR3 contains 17 residues. Germline assignment: CDR1 MNHNS and CDR2 SASEGT. V lost 2 bases to trimming and J lost 4 bases, with 20 bases between them. The CDR3 sequence is CASSELPPGGNTYGYTF. The CDR3, as DNA: TGTGCCAGCAGTGAACTTCCCCCGGGGGGGAATACCTATGGCTACACCTTC.

DNA of the CDR3: TGTGCCAGCAGTGAATTGGGGGCAGTCAATCAGCCCCAGCATTTT. Its translation is CASSELGAVNQPQHF. The chain carries TRBV6-1 and TRBJ1-5; D is perhaps TRBD1 (6 bases). The V gene lost 2 bases and the J gene lost 3 bases, with 11 bases spanning the gap. CDR1 is MNHNS, CDR2 SASEGT, per germline. The CDR3 contains 15 residues.

This chain connects TRBV28 to TRBJ1-1, with 7 positions matching TRBD1. With V trimmed by 7 bases and J by 0 bases, 5 bases remained unmatched. The germline gives CDR1 MDHEN, CDR2 SYDVKM. The CDR3 is 14 amino acids. CDR3 bases: TGTGCCAGCATGCAGGGGGTTGTGAACACTGAAGCTTTCTTT. Protein sequence: CASMQGVVNTEAFF. The full variable domain, in which reference TRBV28 and TRBJ1-1 provide the parts outside the CDR3, is DVKVTQSSRYLVKRTGEKVFLECVQDMDHENMFWYRQDPGLGLRLIYFSYDVKMKEKGDIPEGYSVSREKKERFSLILESASTNQTSMYLCASMQGVVNTEAFFGQGTRLTVV.

The chain recombines TRBV28 with TRBJ2-1, with 8 positions matching TRBD2. Germline V gene data show CDR1 as MDHEN and CDR2 as SYDVKM. J gave up 3 bases and V 6 bases, and 4 bases lay outside the gene matches. The CDR3 spans 14 residues. As DNA, the CDR3 is TGTGCCAGCAGGAGCGGGAGTAACTACAATGAGCAGTTCTTC. This gives the protein CASRSGSNYNEQFF.

The gene calls are TRBV2 and TRBJ2-3; D unresolved. V was clipped by 5 bases and J by 1 base, with 10 bases between them. The CDR3 consists of 14 residues. CDR1 SNHLY and CDR2 FYNNEI come from the germline V gene. The CDR3 nucleotides are TGTGCCAGCAGTCAGACTGGCGGCACAGATACGCAGTATTTT. This sequence encodes CASSQTGGTDTQYF. The whole variable domain, remainder taken from reference TRBV2 and TRBJ2-3, is EPEVTQTPSHQVTQMGQEVILRCVPISNHLYFYWYRQILGQKVEFLVSFYNNEISEKSEIFDDQFSVERPDGSNFTLKIRSTKLEDSAMYFCASSQTGGTDTQYFGPGTRLTVL.

The chain carries TRBV7-2 and TRBJ1-1, with D maybe TRBD1 (5 bases). This CDR3 is built from 17 residues. Trimming pared 3 bases from V and 0 bases from J, leaving 17 bases between. Germline CDR1 and CDR2: SGHTA and FQGNSA. Here the CDR3 reads CASSLVDTINMNTEAFF. Here the CDR3 DNA reads TGTGCCAGCAGCTTGGTGGACACGATCAACATGAACACTGAAGCTTTCTTT.

The genes are TRBV12-5 and TRBJ2-2; perhaps D is TRBD1 or TRBD2 (6 bases each). The CDR3 extends over 13 amino acids. The ends were cut back, 3 bases at V and 9 bases at J, with 11 bases in the middle. CDR1 is LGHNT, CDR2 FRNRAP, per germline. Here the CDR3 reads CASGFDGGRELFF. The DNA for the CDR3 is TGTGCTAGTGGTTTTGACGGGGGCAGGGAGCTGTTTTTT.

This clone has a handful of counts. Other DNA sequences within the sample encode an identical CDR3. This sequence joins TRBV19 and TRBJ2-1, with D maybe TRBD1 (5 bases). The length of the CDR3 is 13 residues. V was cut by 2 bases and J by 4 bases, with 6 bases left in between. Germline CDR1 LNHDA, CDR2 SQIVND (reference sequence). In DNA, the CDR3 is TGTGCCAGTAGTATAAGGACATACAATGAGCAGTTCTTC. The encoded protein is CASSIRTYNEQFF. The full variable domain, rest sourced from reference TRBV19 and TRBJ2-1, is DGGITQSPKYLFRKEGQNVTLSCEQNLNHDAMYWYRQDPGQGLRLIYYSQIVNDFQKGDIAEGYSVSREKKESFPLTVTSAQKNPTAFYLCASSIRTYNEQFFGPGTRLTVL.

This clone was picked up a small number of times. The gene calls are TRBV6-5 and TRBJ1-6, with TRBD1 matching 9 bases. CDR1 and CDR2 (germline): MNHEY, SVGAGI. Losses at the gene ends were 7 bases for V and 10 bases for J; bases not matched to a gene: 8. The CDR3 consists of 14 residues. DNA for the CDR3: TGTGCCAGCATGACGGGACAGGGTGGGTCACCCCTCCACTTT. This gives the protein CASMTGQGGSPLHF.

The chain couples TRBV28 to TRBJ2-7; TRBD1 might be the D (6 bases). The CDR3 runs 13 residues. The germline V and J ends were trimmed by 10 bases and 3 bases, with 16 bases remaining between them. CDR1 and CDR2 (germline): MDHEN, SYDVKM. The CDR3 region is CATKPPGVYEQYF. The CDR3 DNA follows: TGTGCCACCAAACCGCCAGGGGTCTACGAGCAGTACTTC.

CDR3: CASSTPGTSGNNEQFF. CDR3 DNA sequence: TGTGCCAGTAGTACCCCCGGGACTAGCGGGAACAATGAGCAGTTCTTC. The rearrangement uses TRBV19 and TRBJ2-1, with TRBD2 matching over 13 bases. Trimming removed 4 bases from V and 5 bases from J; junction bases left unmatched: 5. The CDR3 has 16 amino acids. CDR1 LNHDA and CDR2 SQIVND come from the germline V gene (reference sequence).

This clone was seen just once. V and J are TRBV7-8 and TRBJ2-7; D is ambiguous. The germline V and J ends were trimmed by 0 bases and 12 bases, with 12 bases remaining between them. The CDR3 spans 12 residues. The germline V gene has CDR1 SGHVS and CDR2 FQNEAQ. Here the CDR3 reads CASSLARPPGYF. As DNA, the CDR3 is TGTGCCAGCAGCTTAGCGCGGCCCCCTGGGTACTTC.

The sample holds a few counts of this clone. The chain couples TRBV27 to TRBJ2-2; 11 bases are shared with TRBD2. V dropped 2 bases and J dropped 2; count of bases not matched to a gene: 4. CDR1 and CDR2 from the germline V gene are MNHEY and SMNVEV (reference sequence). The CDR3 loop spans 17 amino acids. The CDR3 sequence: CASSLRGTSGNTGELFF. CDR3 bases: TGTGCCAGCAGTTTAAGGGGGACTAGCGGAAACACCGGGGAGCTGTTTTTT.

This sequence joins TRBV6-5 and TRBJ2-5; 7 bases match TRBD2. The CDR3 extends over 16 amino acids. J lost 2 bases, V lost 0 bases, and 6 bases had no gene match. CDR1 is MNHEY and CDR2 is SVGAGI in the germline V gene. The CDR3 DNA reads TGTGCCAGCAGTTACTCGATGGCTAGCGGACAAGAGACCCAGTACTTC. It specifies CASSYSMASGQETQYF.